This T cell receptor beta chain was found in a study of vaccination and CD4 T cells after COVID-19. As for the study in general: Timing of post-vaccine sample collection was a median about 76 days after dose two, with a range of 14 to 241.

Cultured CD4+ T-cell DNA underwent Oncomine TCR Beta short-read sequencing. TCRdb independently ran MiXCR on the PCR reads; one entry per CDR3 protein. The table records 7,000 to 10,000 distinct CDR3 sequences, around three fifths of them present only once. CDR3 size: 14 residues. V was trimmed by 3 bases and J by 3 bases, leaving 11 bases between them. A remark on this clonotype: Its antigen is currently unknown.

Study-level findings and limits: Vaccine-specific clones in convalescent patients were spike mono-reactive in 304 of 307 cases.

The treatment denotes: approximately 10-day PBMC culture with coronavirus spike peptide pools or control peptides (ViraFEST assay). The cultures had half their medium swapped for fresh IL-2 medium on days 3 and 7. Culture proceeded for around 9 days, and CD4+ T cells were then isolated by negative selection. This TCR was recovered from a human donor who had recovered from COVID-19. This chain joins TRBV12-3 or TRBV12-4 and TRBJ2-5; D is perhaps TRBD2 (5 bases). Sequencing used CD4+ T cells from blood, cultured in vitro. The CDR3 region is CASSFGGAEETQYF. The DNA for the CDR3 is TGTGCCAGCAGTTTCGGCGGAGCGGAAGAGACCCAGTACTTC.